The 6 T cell receptor beta chains below all came from one sample that was sequenced in a study of shared clonotypes between healthy human individuals. Profiling relied on immunoSEQ multiplex PCR, and the TCRdb table lists in-frame clones only, not all of them. There are more than 2 million clones in the sample; almost 96% occur only once, and around 0.13% lies in the top ten. The sequenced material came from naive CD4+ T cells sorted from blood. Subset reported: CD45RA+ positively selected. The receptor set was obtained from a man aged 18 to 29 in good health.

The rearrangement joins TRBV7-2 to TRBJ2-1; D is unclear. With 0 bases removed from V and 0 bases from J, the gap between germline ends came to 6 bases. CDR1 and CDR2 (germline): SGHTA, FQGNSA. The CDR3 runs 15 residues. CDR3 coding DNA: TGTGCCAGCAGCTTAGCGGTCCCCTCCTACAATGAGCAGTTCTTC. Amino acids: CASSLAVPSYNEQFF.

Concerning this clone: The sample has other DNA sequences that encode this CDR3 too. This chain connects TRBV20-1 to TRBJ2-3; perhaps TRBD2 as D (6 bases). V was cut by 6 bases and J by 4 bases, with 8 bases left in between. This CDR3 has 11 residues. Germline-derived CDR1 and CDR2 are DFQATT and SNEGSKA (reference sequence). CDR3 region: CSAGGPDTQYF. CDR3 DNA sequence: TGCAGTGCCGGGGGACCAGATACGCAGTATTTT.

The chain has TRBV28 and TRBJ2-3, with 8 bases lining up with TRBD2. The germline gives CDR1 MDHEN, CDR2 SYDVKM. The CDR3 has 14 amino acids. The V and J ends lost 7 bases and 4 bases, in that order; junction bases with no gene match: 7. CDR3 in DNA: TGTGCCAGCAAGCCGCGGGGGGTTTCAGATACGCAGTATTTT. Its protein product is CASKPRGVSDTQYF.

This chain connects TRBV18 to TRBJ1-1; the match to TRBD1 covers 7 bases. CDR1 and CDR2 from the germline V gene are KGHSH and LQKENI. V lost 3 bases, J lost 7 bases, and 14 bases stayed unmatched. The CDR3 runs 16 residues. CDR3 coding DNA: TGTGCCAGCTCACCGACGACTCCAGGGGGAAGGATTGAAGCTTTCTTT. Translated: CASSPTTPGGRIEAFF.

The gene calls are TRBV11-2 and TRBJ2-7, with TRBD1 matching 8 bases. The CDR3 is 15 amino acids. V dropped 6 bases and J dropped 1; count of bases not matched to a gene: 8. Germline V CDR1 and CDR2: SGHAT, FQNNGV. The CDR3 is CASRPGGLLSYEQYF. CDR3 sequence (DNA): TGTGCCAGCAGACCAGGGGGCCTCCTATCCTACGAGCAGTACTTC.

This rearrangement joins TRBV6-6 to TRBJ2-1, with 7 bases identical to TRBD1. This CDR3 contains 16 residues. CDR1 is MNHNY, CDR2 SVGAGI, per germline (reference sequence). Trimming cost V 6 bases and J 15 bases; bases outside gene matches: 23. CDR3 sequence (DNA): TGTGCCAGCAGCTTAGTGTTCGGACAGGTGGAAGGGGTGGGGTTCTTC. Translated: CASSLVFGQVEGVGFF.